Each of the 19 T cell receptor beta chains below was sequenced from the same sample in a study of cytomegalovirus exposure and HLA in healthy donors. This PCR relied on a set of 60 Vbeta primers and 13 Jbeta primers. This table comes from immunoSEQ multiplex PCR, and its TCRdb copy is limited to in-frame clones, with some not included. This listing includes about 53,000 clones. The specimen was PBMCs. The receptors come from a man aged 18 to 29 in good health and CMV-seropositive.

The chain couples TRBV21-1 to TRBJ2-7; the table's D gene call, TRBD2, was not cross checked with the DNA. TRBV21-1 is recorded as a pseudogene. This CDR3 spans 14 amino acids. CDR3 residues: CAIDSPSGSYEQYF. The CDR3 region has the DNA TGTGCCATAGATAGCCCTAGCGGGAGCTACGAGCAGTACTTC.

This chain uses TRBV7-3 with TRBJ2-3; 7 bases are shared with TRBD1. V lost 4 bases to trimming and J lost 1 base; unmatched junction nucleotides: 2. CDR3 length: 14 amino acids. Germline V lookup: CDR1 SGHTA, CDR2 FQGTGA. CDR3 region: CASSSGQGTDTQYF. Written as DNA, the CDR3 is TGTGCCAGCAGCTCCGGACAGGGCACAGATACGCAGTATTTT. Full variable domain (outside the CDR3, taken from reference TRBV7-3 and TRBJ2-3): GAGVSQTPSNKVTEKGKYVELRCDPISGHTALYWYRQSLGQGPEFLIYFQGTGAADDSGLPNDRFFAVRPEGSVSTLKIQRTERGDSAVYLCASSSGQGTDTQYFGPGTRLTVL.

The CDR3 spells CASSLNGQADQPQHF. DNA of the CDR3: TGTGCCAGCAGCTTAAATGGACAGGCGGATCAGCCCCAGCATTTT. The gene calls are TRBV7-9 and TRBJ1-5; the match to TRBD1 covers 7 bases. The CDR3 covers 15 residues. With V trimmed by 2 bases and J by 5 bases, 6 bases remained unmatched. The germline gives CDR1 SEHNR, CDR2 FQNEAQ (reference sequence).

V usage is TRBV9 and J usage is TRBJ2-1; weak D call: TRBD2 (6 bases). V was trimmed by 0 bases and J by 7 bases, leaving 14 bases between them. This CDR3 has 15 residues. CDR1 and CDR2 from the germline V gene are SGDLS and YYNGEE. This chain's CDR3 is CASSVDGGTLNEQFF. The CDR3 DNA reads as TGTGCCAGCAGCGTAGATGGGGGGACTCTTAATGAGCAGTTCTTC.

CDR3 protein: CAWIGRKPQDTEAFF. The CDR3 DNA sequence: TGTGCCTGGATAGGAAGGAAACCCCAGGACACTGAAGCTTTCTTT. The chain employs TRBV30 and TRBJ1-1; the D is unclear. V gave up 4 bases and J gave up 3 bases, with 18 bases separating them. CDR3 size: 15 residues. In germline, CDR1 is GTSNPN, CDR2 SVGIG (reference sequence).

By frequency, this clone registers medium-sized. V gene TRBV10-3 combines with J gene TRBJ2-3, with a weak D call TRBD2 (5 bases). This CDR3 spans 14 amino acids. Trimming left V 2 bases short and J 6 bases short, with 12 bases between. The V gene's germline CDR1 is ENHRY and CDR2 SYGVKD. CDR3 protein: CAISETRVTDTQYF. CDR3 coding DNA: TGTGCCATCAGTGAGACTAGGGTGACCGATACGCAGTATTTT.

The V gene is TRBV18, the J gene TRBJ2-4, with 8 bases fitting TRBD1. CDR3 length: 17 amino acids. From germline, CDR1 is KGHSH and CDR2 LQKENI. The J segment lost 0 bases and the V segment lost 3 bases, leaving 7 bases of the junction unmatched. Here the CDR3 reads CASSPGRDRLAKNIQYF. The CDR3 DNA follows: TGTGCCAGCTCACCGGGCCGGGACAGGTTAGCCAAAAACATTCAGTACTTC. The whole variable domain, remainder taken from reference TRBV18 and TRBJ2-4, is NAGVMQNPRHLVRRRGQEARLRCSPMKGHSHVYWYRQLPEEGLKFMVYLQKENIIDESGMPKERFSAEFPKEGPSILRIQQVVRGDSAAYFCASSPGRDRLAKNIQYFGAGTRLSVL.

The chain carries TRBV5-1 and TRBJ2-5; TRBD1 matches 9 bases. Unmatched junction bases numbered 5, after V lost 3 bases and J lost 5 bases. Germline V gene sequence: CDR1 SGHRS, CDR2 YFSETQ. This CDR3 has 14 residues. The CDR3 region is CASSSSGTGETQYF. CDR3 in DNA: TGCGCCAGCAGCTCCTCCGGGACAGGGGAGACCCAGTACTTC.

The chain's CDR3 is CASSISEVSYEQYF. The DNA of the CDR3 is TGTGCCAGTAGTATCAGTGAGGTTTCCTACGAGCAGTACTTC. The genes are TRBV19 and TRBJ2-5; D call uncertain. The assigned J gene may be wrong: the sequence end matches TRBJ2-7 better. Germline-derived CDR1 and CDR2 are LNHDA and SQIVND (reference sequence). The CDR3 is 14 residues long.

The V call is TRBV6-1, the J call TRBJ1-1, with a weak D call TRBD1 (6 bases). The V and J ends lost 3 bases and 2 bases respectively, with 13 bases between them. The CDR3 totals 15 residues. CDR1 and CDR2 (germline): MNHNS, SASEGT. The CDR3, as DNA: TGTGCCAGCAGTGACAGGGGAGGGAAAAACACTGAAGCTTTCTTT. This gives the protein CASSDRGGKNTEAFF.

The rearrangement joins TRBV7-9 to TRBJ2-2, with D perhaps TRBD2 (5 bases). Germline V gene lookup returns CDR1 SEHNR and CDR2 FQNEAQ (reference sequence). V shed 6 bases and J shed 6 bases, with 11 bases lying between them. The CDR3 contains 13 residues. Written as DNA, the CDR3 is TGTGCCAGCAGGGAGGTTAGCGCCGGGGAGCTGTTTTTT. Translated, it gives CASREVSAGELFF.

This chain joins TRBV28 and TRBJ1-1, with D possibly matching TRBD1 (5 bases). This CDR3 is 14 amino acids long. The germline V and J ends were trimmed by 2 bases and 5 bases, with 12 bases remaining between them. Looked up from germline, CDR1 is MDHEN and CDR2 is SYDVKM. The DNA of the CDR3 is TGTGCCAGCAGTTTAGTCAGGAGACAGACTGAAGCTTTCTTT. Its protein is CASSLVRRQTEAFF.

The V and J genes are TRBV29-1 and TRBJ2-5, with TRBD1 matching 9 bases. CDR3 length: 11 residues. Germline-derived CDR1 and CDR2 are SQVTM and ANQGSEA. V shed 6 bases, J shed 5 bases, and the junction held 1 base outside the gene matches. The CDR3 here is CSVGTGETQYF. DNA for the CDR3: TGCAGCGTCGGGACAGGGGAGACCCAGTACTTC.

The chain uses TRBV5-1 and TRBJ1-1, with D unclear. Per the germline V gene, CDR1 is SGHRS and CDR2 is YFSETQ. Trimming took off 0 bases at V and 1 base at J, with 13 bases between the two ends. The CDR3 is 16 residues long. CDR3 loop: CASSLAVGHTNTEAFF. In DNA, the CDR3 is TGCGCCAGCAGCTTGGCTGTGGGCCATACGAACACTGAAGCTTTCTTT.

The chain is built from TRBV11-2 and TRBJ2-7; 9 bases are shared with TRBD1. The V gene's germline CDR1 is SGHAT and CDR2 FQNNGV. The CDR3 extends over 19 amino acids. Trimming removed 6 bases from V and 0 bases from J; junction bases left unmatched: 18. CDR3 protein: CASRGGSGQGKMNSYEQYF. Here the CDR3 DNA reads TGTGCCAGCAGGGGGGGGTCGGGACAGGGCAAAATGAACTCCTACGAGCAGTACTTC.

This sequence joins TRBV4-1 and TRBJ2-2, with D possibly matching TRBD2 (6 bases). Trimming took 3 bases from V and 5 from J, leaving 10 bases between them. The CDR3 covers 14 residues. Germline CDR1 reads MGHRA; CDR2 reads YSYEKL. CDR3 protein: CASSQSTRTGELFF. As DNA, the CDR3 is TGCGCCAGCAGCCAGTCGACTAGGACCGGGGAGCTGTTTTTT.

This sequence joins TRBV10-3 and TRBJ1-5; tentative D call: TRBD1 (5 bases). The CDR3 runs to 13 residues. V lost 6 bases and J 3 bases, leaving 9 bases between the germline ends. In germline, CDR1 is ENHRY, CDR2 SYGVKD. Here the CDR3 reads CAISRDFNQPQHF. The CDR3 bases are TGTGCCATCAGCAGGGATTTCAATCAGCCCCAGCATTTT.

V is TRBV7-9 and J is TRBJ1-4; D remains ambiguous. Trimming stripped 0 bases from V and 4 bases from J, with 6 bases between. The CDR3 loop spans 14 amino acids. CDR1 and CDR2 (germline): SEHNR, FQNEAQ (reference sequence). CDR3 in DNA: TGTGCCAGCAGCTTAGCCGGGGTTAATGAAAAACTGTTTTTT. It codes for CASSLAGVNEKLFF.

V and J are TRBV30 and TRBJ2-7, with TRBD1 matching over 7 bases. V lost 8 bases, J lost 4 bases, and 8 bases stayed unmatched. This CDR3 contains 12 residues. Germline values: CDR1 GTSNPN, CDR2 SVGIG (reference sequence). CDR3 sequence: CATGTAEYEQYF. The CDR3 coding sequence is TGTGCCACAGGGACAGCTGAATACGAGCAGTACTTC.